The 8 T cell receptor beta chains below all came from one sample that was sequenced in a study of T cells after yellow fever vaccination. TCRdb re-called the 5' RACE reads with MiXCR, one entry per CDR3 protein. The sample holds fewer than 450,000 distinct CDR3 sequences; 8.1% are singletons and the top ten take under 20%. The sample here was PBMCs, taken roughly 47 days after the first yellow fever vaccination. The receptors were sampled from a man younger than 30 who received the YFV17D yellow fever vaccine.

This clonotype has more than one count but fewer than ten. This CDR3 is CASSLIQGSQPQHF. The CDR3 DNA reads as TGTGCCAGCAGTTTGATACAGGGTAGTCAGCCCCAGCATTTT. The rearrangement links TRBV27 to TRBJ1-5, with D maybe TRBD1 (6 bases). The V end lost 3 bases, the J end lost 6 bases, and 12 bases lay between the germline ends. This CDR3 region has 14 residues. CDR1 is MNHEY, CDR2 SMNVEV, per germline (reference sequence).

A few counts support this clonotype. V usage is TRBV27 and J usage is TRBJ2-7; D is undetermined. Germline V CDR1 and CDR2: MNHEY, SMNVEV (reference sequence). CDR3 length: 13 amino acids. Trimming shortened V by 5 bases and J by 0 bases, and 8 bases separated the two germline ends. The CDR3 region is CASSLTVSYEQYF. Written as DNA, the CDR3 is TGTGCCAGCAGTCTGACGGTCTCCTACGAGCAGTACTTC.

The table lists this clonotype with many counts. This chain links TRBV20-1 with TRBJ2-1; 9 nucleotides line up with TRBD1. After removal of 2 bases from V and 8 bases from J, the junction contained 4 bases not matched to a gene. Germline-derived CDR1 and CDR2 are DFQATT and SNEGSKA (reference sequence). This CDR3 is built from 13 residues. For the CDR3, the DNA is TGCAGTGCTAGATCGACAGGGGGGGATGAGCAGTTCTTC. Protein sequence: CSARSTGGDEQFF.

In this sample, this clonotype turned up many times. The chain couples TRBV6-5 to TRBJ2-1; D unclear. The germline V gene has CDR1 MNHEY and CDR2 SVGAGI. V shed 2 bases and J shed 8 bases, with 16 bases lying between them. The CDR3 has 15 residues. CDR3 in DNA: TGTGCCAGCAGTTACCCGACCGGTGGCGGCGATGAGCAGTTCTTC. Protein: CASSYPTGGGDEQFF.

This clonotype appeared a few times. This chain uses TRBV14 with TRBJ2-7, with D possibly matching TRBD1 (5 bases). V dropped 6 bases and J dropped 3 bases, with 12 bases sitting between them. Germline loops: CDR1 SGHDN, CDR2 FVKESK. This CDR3 region has 13 residues. CDR3 in amino acids: CASRATEFYEQYF. CDR3 DNA: TGTGCCAGCAGAGCGACAGAATTCTACGAGCAGTACTTC.

This clonotype was counted only a few times. The V gene is TRBV4-3, the J gene TRBJ1-2; tentatively, D is TRBD1 (5 bases). Germline CDR1 is LGHNA and CDR2 is YSLEER. Trimming stripped 4 bases from V and 4 bases from J, with 16 bases between. The length of the CDR3 is 15 residues. CDR3 protein: CASSPLFGTLYGYTF. The CDR3 DNA sequence: TGCGCCAGCAGCCCGCTCTTCGGGACTCTCTATGGCTACACCTTC.

The chain joins TRBV10-1 to TRBJ2-2; no clear D gene. Trimming cost V 9 bases and J 4 bases, with 12 bases left between them. CDR3 length: 13 amino acids. Germline CDR1 and CDR2: WNHNN and SYGVQD (reference sequence). The CDR3 region has the DNA TGCGCCAGTGCCCGGGCGGTCACCGGGGAGCTGTTTTTT. This gives the protein CASARAVTGELFF.

This clonotype was seen only a few times. The chain is built from TRBV5-1 and TRBJ2-3; no clear D. This CDR3 region has 14 residues. Germline lookup yields CDR1 SGHRS and CDR2 YFSETQ. V was clipped by 1 base and J by 5 bases, with 11 bases between them. This chain's CDR3 is CASSLIPYGDTQYF. For the CDR3, the DNA is TGCGCCAGCAGCTTGATACCGTATGGAGATACGCAGTATTTT.